This T cell receptor (beta chain) was profiled in a study of technical replicates of blood from a few donors. The data were produced by immunoSEQ multiplex PCR, yet TCRdb's version contains in-frame clones alone and is incomplete. In the table there are tens of thousands of clones, 94% of which are singletons. Germline CDR1 reads SGHRS; CDR2 reads YFSETQ. The CDR3 has 15 residues. V lost 0 bases and J lost 1, with 11 bases in between. The sequencing input was T cells isolated from PBMCs. The clonotype originates from a human donor in good health. This chain joins TRBV5-1 and TRBJ2-7; D may be TRBD2 (5 bases). The DNA of the CDR3 is TGCGCCAGCAGCTTGGGGGCAGCGGATTCCTACGAGCAGTACTTC. Translation gives CASSLGAADSYEQYF.